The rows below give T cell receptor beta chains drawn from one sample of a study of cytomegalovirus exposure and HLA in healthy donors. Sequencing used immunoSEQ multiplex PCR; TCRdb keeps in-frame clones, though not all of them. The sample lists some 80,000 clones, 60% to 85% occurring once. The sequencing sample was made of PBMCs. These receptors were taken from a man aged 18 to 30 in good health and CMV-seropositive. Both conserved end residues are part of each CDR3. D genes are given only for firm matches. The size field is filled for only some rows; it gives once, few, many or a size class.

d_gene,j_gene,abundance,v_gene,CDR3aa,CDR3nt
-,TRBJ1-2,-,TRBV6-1,CASSAKGEDGYTF,TGTGCCAGCAGTGCAAAGGGGGAAGATGGCTACACCTTC
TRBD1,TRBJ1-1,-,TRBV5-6,CASSFVFSGQGHNTEAFF,TGTGCCAGCAGCTTTGTATTTTCGGGACAGGGACATAACACTGAAGCTTTCTTT
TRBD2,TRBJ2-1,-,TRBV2,CASRGGSSYNEQFF,TGTGCCAGCAGGGGGGGGAGCTCCTACAATGAGCAGTTCTTC
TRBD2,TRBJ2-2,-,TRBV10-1,CASRGLAGANTGELFF,TGCGCCAGCCGCGGACTAGCGGGAGCGAACACCGGGGAGCTGTTTTTT
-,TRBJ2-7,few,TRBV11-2,CASTRFTATIEQYF,TGTGCCAGCACCCGGTTTACCGCCACCATCGAGCAGTACTTC
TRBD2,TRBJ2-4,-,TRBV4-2,CASSQERGGSGSRAKNIQYF,TGTGCCAGCAGCCAAGAGAGAGGAGGGAGCGGGAGCCGGGCCAAAAACATTCAGTACTTC
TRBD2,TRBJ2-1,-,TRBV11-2,CASSLEGGATSGRLNEQFF,TGTGCCAGCAGCTTAGAGGGAGGGGCCACTAGCGGGAGACTCAATGAGCAGTTCTTC
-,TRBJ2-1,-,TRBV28,CASSLPKLNEQFF,TGTGCCAGCAGTTTGCCTAAACTGAATGAGCAGTTCTTC
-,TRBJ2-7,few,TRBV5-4,CASSLGGAQAVGQYF,TGTGCCAGCAGCTTGGGTGGGGCCCAGGCGGTGGGGCAGTACTTC
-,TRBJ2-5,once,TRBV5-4,CASSFRSGEETQYF,TGTGCCAGCAGCTTCCGGTCAGGCGAAGAGACCCAGTACTTC
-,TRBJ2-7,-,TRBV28,CASNVGGTGSYEQYF,TGTGCCAGCAACGTGGGAGGGACAGGCTCCTACGAGCAGTACTTC
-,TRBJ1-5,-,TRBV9,CASSVASVGQPQHF,TGTGCCAGCAGCGTAGCCTCTGTCGGGCAGCCCCAGCATTTT
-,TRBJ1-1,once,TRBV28,CASSLGANTEAFF,TGTGCCAGCAGTTTAGGAGCGAACACTGAAGCTTTCTTT
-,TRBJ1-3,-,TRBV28,CASSFGRTGNTIYF,TGTGCCAGCAGTTTTGGCAGAACAGGAAACACCATATATTTT
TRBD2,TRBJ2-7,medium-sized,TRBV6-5,CASKPGLGSYEQYF,TGTGCCAGCAAACCGGGACTAGGCTCCTACGAGCAGTACTTC
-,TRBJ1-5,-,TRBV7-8,CATSLERVPGAQPQHF,TGTGCCACCTCGCTTGAGAGGGTTCCAGGGGCTCAGCCCCAGCATTTT
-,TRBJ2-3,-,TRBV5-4,CASSPRHTDTQYF,TGTGCCAGCAGCCCGAGACACACAGATACGCAGTATTTT
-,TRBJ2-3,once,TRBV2,CASTMDGGGADTQYF,TGTGCCAGCACGATGGACGGAGGAGGGGCAGATACGCAGTATTTT
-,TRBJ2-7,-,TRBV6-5,CASSYLRAGGEGEQYF,TGTGCCAGCAGTTACCTCCGGGCAGGAGGAGAAGGGGAGCAGTACTTC
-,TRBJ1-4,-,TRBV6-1,CASSGRRRVNEKLFF,TGTGCCAGCAGTGGGCGGCGGCGGGTCAATGAAAAACTGTTTTTT
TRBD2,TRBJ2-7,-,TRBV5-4,CASSLAGDYGAYEQYF,TGTGCCAGCAGCTTGGCCGGGGACTATGGGGCCTACGAGCAGTACTTC
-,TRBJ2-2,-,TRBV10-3,CAISESRSGNLNTGELFF,TGTGCCATCAGTGAGTCTCGGAGCGGAAACTTGAACACCGGGGAGCTGTTTTTT
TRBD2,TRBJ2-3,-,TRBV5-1,CASSLEGLAGLGDTQYF,TGCGCCAGCAGCCTAGAAGGACTAGCGGGATTAGGGGATACGCAGTATTTT
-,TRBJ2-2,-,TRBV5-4,CASSVYTGELFF,TGTGCCAGCAGCGTATACACCGGGGAGCTGTTTTTT
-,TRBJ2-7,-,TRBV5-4,CASSLEGVEQYF,TGTGCCAGCAGCTTGGAGGGGGTTGAGCAGTACTTC
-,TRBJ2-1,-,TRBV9,CASSVGQVSYNEQFF,TGTGCCAGCAGCGTAGGACAGGTCTCCTACAATGAGCAGTTCTTC
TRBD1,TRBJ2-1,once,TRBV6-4,CASSDGTGKRVTSEQFF,TGTGCCAGCAGTGACGGGACAGGGAAAAGAGTGACCAGTGAGCAGTTCTTC
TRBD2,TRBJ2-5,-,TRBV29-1,CSVASGQETQYF,TGCAGCGTTGCTAGCGGACAAGAGACCCAGTACTTC
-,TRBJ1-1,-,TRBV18,CASSPTGLLEAFF,TGTGCCAGCTCACCGACGGGACTTTTAGAAGCTTTCTTT
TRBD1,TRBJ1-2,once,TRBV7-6,CASSFFPGTEGGYTF,TGTGCCAGCAGCTTTTTCCCCGGGACAGAGGGAGGCTACACCTTC
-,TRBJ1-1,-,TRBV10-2,CASSRVGDTEAFF,TGCGCCAGCAGTCGGGTAGGGGACACTGAAGCTTTCTTT
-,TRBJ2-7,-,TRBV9,CASSYQSGAPFSGQYF,TGTGCCAGCAGCTACCAGAGCGGTGCCCCCTTTAGCGGGCAGTACTTC
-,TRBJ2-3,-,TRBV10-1,CASSETGPTDTQYF,TGCGCCAGCAGTGAAACAGGCCCCACAGATACGCAGTATTTT
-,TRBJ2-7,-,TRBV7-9,CASSLDGVVEQYF,TGTGCCAGCAGCTTAGACGGGGTCGTGGAGCAGTACTTC
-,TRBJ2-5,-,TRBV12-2,CASRFSETQYF,TGTGCAAGTCGCTTCTCCGAGACCCAGTACTTC
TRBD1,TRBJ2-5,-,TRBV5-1,CASSLGQAYQETQYF,TGCGCCAGCAGCCTGGGACAGGCCTACCAAGAGACCCAGTACTTC
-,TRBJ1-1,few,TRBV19,CASRREGWNTEAFF,TGTGCCAGCAGAAGGGAGGGATGGAACACTGAAGCTTTCTTT
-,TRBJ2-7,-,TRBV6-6,CASTSFTRVYEQYF,TGTGCCAGCACTTCCTTTACGAGAGTATACGAGCAGTACTTC
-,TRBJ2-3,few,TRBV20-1,CSARAGDTQYF,TGCAGTGCTAGAGCGGGAGATACGCAGTATTTT
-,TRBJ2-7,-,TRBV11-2,CASSQSRKAYEQYF,TGTGCCAGCAGCCAGTCTAGAAAAGCCTACGAGCAGTACTTC